The entry that follows covers one T cell receptor (beta chain) sequence. PCR used 60 Vbeta primers and 13 Jbeta primers. Assay used: immunoSEQ multiplex PCR; TCRdb lists only in-frame clones, some missing. The table lists around 150,000 clones, around 77% of them singletons, with 1% in the top ten. The source of the sample is a study of cytomegalovirus exposure and HLA in healthy donors. The CDR3 spans 11 residues. Trimming left V 7 bases short and J 1 base short, with 5 bases between. Germline values: CDR1 SGHRS, CDR2 YFSETQ. Sequencing was done on a sample of PBMCs. The receptor's source is a woman between 40 and 50 years old in good health and CMV-seronegative. This chain connects TRBV5-1 to TRBJ2-5; D is undetermined. For the CDR3, the DNA is TGCGCCAGCGAGAGCCAAGAGACCCAGTACTTC. Residues: CASESQETQYF.